A single sample is the source of the 15 T cell receptor beta chains below, sequenced in a study of blood T cell repertoires in COVID-19. The table came from immunoSEQ multiplex PCR; TCRdb's copy has only in-frame clones and leaves some out. The repertoire holds around 430,000 clones, with 80% to 90% as singletons. The sequencing sample was made of PBMCs or T cells enriched from blood (not recorded which). These receptors all stem from a woman aged 50 to 60 who had recovered from COVID-19.

The chain joins TRBV19 to TRBJ2-2; 10 bases agree with TRBD2. CDR1 is LNHDA, CDR2 SQIVND, per germline (reference sequence). The CDR3 consists of 14 residues. CDR3 nucleotide sequence: TGTGCGACCGCCGGACTAGCGGATACCGGGGAGCTGTTTTTT. Translation gives CATAGLADTGELFF.

This clone was counted once. The genes are TRBV28 and TRBJ2-3; TRBD2 matches 12 bases. Germline-derived CDR1 and CDR2 are MDHEN and SYDVKM. V gave up 4 bases and J gave up 2 bases; unmatched junction bases: 16. This CDR3 contains 20 residues. The CDR3 DNA sequence: TGTGCCAGCAGTTCCCCCGCGACTAGCGGGGGAGCGGAAGTCACAGATACGCAGTATTTT. It translates to CASSSPATSGGAEVTDTQYF.

The chain is built from TRBV27 and TRBJ1-5; D gene ambiguous. CDR3 length: 16 amino acids. The V gene lost 6 bases and the J gene lost 2 bases, with 17 bases spanning the gap. Looked up from germline, CDR1 is MNHEY and CDR2 is SMNVEV (reference sequence). CDR3 coding DNA: TGTGCCAGCAGGGAGGCCTGGGGTAGCGGCAATCAGCCCCAGCATTTT. This gives the protein CASREAWGSGNQPQHF.

The sample holds a few counts of this clone. This chain joins TRBV27 and TRBJ1-6; 7 bases match TRBD1. Germline V gene sequence: CDR1 MNHEY, CDR2 SMNVEV (reference sequence). The CDR3 contains 15 residues. Trimming removed 6 bases from V and 10 bases from J; junction bases left unmatched: 12. CDR3 nucleotide sequence: TGTGCCAGCAGCTCCCAGGGACAGACGAACTCACCCCTCCACTTT. Protein sequence: CASSSQGQTNSPLHF.

The rearrangement links TRBV28 to TRBJ1-6; 11 nucleotides agree with TRBD1. Germline CDR1 is MDHEN and CDR2 is SYDVKM. The CDR3 runs 15 residues. Trimming cost V 6 bases and J 9 bases; bases outside gene matches: 7. This CDR3 is CASRPPGQGGSPLHF. The CDR3 DNA reads TGTGCCAGCAGACCACCGGGACAGGGGGGTTCACCCCTCCACTTT.

The chain joins TRBV6-1 to TRBJ1-2; D not resolved. The CDR3 is 13 residues long. With 2 bases removed from V and 6 bases from J, the gap between germline ends came to 10 bases. Germline loops: CDR1 MNHNS, CDR2 SASEGT. CDR3 amino acids: CASSESGLNGYTF. CDR3 nucleotide sequence: TGTGCCAGCAGTGAATCAGGTTTAAATGGCTACACCTTC.

The V and J genes are TRBV11-2 and TRBJ2-5; D is possibly TRBD1 (7 bases). Germline values: CDR1 SGHAT, CDR2 FQNNGV. The CDR3 spans 15 residues. The V end was cut by 1 base, the J end by 5 bases, with 14 bases between. CDR3 sequence: CASSLAGGTRETQYF. The CDR3 DNA is TGTGCCAGCAGCTTAGCAGGGGGGACCCGGGAGACCCAGTACTTC.

This clone has just one count. The gene calls are TRBV24-1 and TRBJ2-7; TRBD1 aligns across 7 bases. V lost 4 bases to trimming and J lost 3 bases; unmatched junction nucleotides: 11. The CDR3 runs 16 residues. CDR1 KGHDR and CDR2 SFDVKD come from the germline V gene. The CDR3 region is CATSDNTTGAFYEQYF. The CDR3 DNA reads as TGTGCCACCAGTGACAATACTACAGGGGCCTTCTACGAGCAGTACTTC.

The rearrangement uses TRBV5-1 and TRBJ2-1, with D possibly being TRBD1 (5 bases). CDR1 is SGHRS and CDR2 is YFSETQ in the germline V gene. The CDR3 has 16 residues. Trimming took 0 bases from V and 6 from J, leaving 16 bases between them. In nucleotides, the CDR3 is TGCGCCAGCAGCTTGGTTGCAGGGTCAGTCCGCAATGAGCAGTTCTTC. Residues: CASSLVAGSVRNEQFF.

This chain joins TRBV7-2 and TRBJ1-5, with TRBD1 matching over 9 bases. From germline, CDR1 is SGHTA and CDR2 FQGNSA. The CDR3 loop spans 15 amino acids. J gave up 2 bases and V 5 bases, and 4 bases lay outside the gene matches. The CDR3 DNA follows: TGTGCCAGCAGCCCGGACAGGGGCGGCAATCAGCCCCAGCATTTT. It codes for CASSPDRGGNQPQHF.

This chain connects TRBV18 to TRBJ1-3, with TRBD1 matching over 7 bases. Germline values: CDR1 KGHSH, CDR2 LQKENI. Unmatched junction bases numbered 14, after V lost 3 bases and J lost 9 bases. This CDR3 has 16 amino acids. As DNA, the CDR3 is TGTGCCAGCTCACCGTCGCTTGTAATCAGGGGGAGCACCATATATTTT. This encodes CASSPSLVIRGSTIYF.

The V gene is TRBV19, the J gene TRBJ1-1; D unresolved. Looked up from germline, CDR1 is LNHDA and CDR2 is SQIVND (reference sequence). This CDR3 has 16 residues. V shed 9 bases and J shed 0 bases, with 20 bases lying between them. The CDR3 reads CASIAPPGAMNTEAFF. CDR3 DNA sequence: TGTGCCAGCATAGCGCCACCGGGAGCGATGAACACTGAAGCTTTCTTT.

The V gene is TRBV3-1 (or the pseudogene TRBV3-2), the J gene TRBJ1-4; 8 bases are a match to TRBD1. The trim removed 5 bases at V and 5 bases at J, leaving 4 bases unmatched. Germline V gene lookup returns CDR1 LGHDT and CDR2 YNNKEL (reference sequence). This CDR3 is 14 amino acids long. Here the CDR3 DNA reads TGTGCCAGCAGCATGGGACAGGCAAATGAAAAACTGTTTTTT. Amino acids: CASSMGQANEKLFF.

This chain uses TRBV6-6 with TRBJ1-2; D ambiguous. Trimming took off 8 bases at V and 8 bases at J, with 12 bases between the two ends. CDR3 length equals 11 residues. The germline CDR1 and CDR2 sequences are MNHNY and SVGAGI (reference sequence). The CDR3 here is CASESGYGYTF. The CDR3 DNA reads TGTGCCAGCGAATCGGGGTACGGCTACACCTTC.

This clone occurred once. This sequence joins TRBV5-5 and TRBJ1-4; 7 bases match TRBD1. In germline, CDR1 is SGHKS, CDR2 YYEKEE (reference sequence). This CDR3 contains 15 residues. After removal of 6 bases from V and 1 base from J, the junction contained 6 bases not matched to a gene. The CDR3 nucleotides are TGTGCCAGCAAAACTAACAGGGGAACTAATGAAAAACTGTTTTTT. It translates to CASKTNRGTNEKLFF.